Detailed here is one TCR beta chain. Method: immunoSEQ multiplex PCR; TCRdb's copy keeps in-frame clones and lacks some. In the table there are roughly 550,000 clones, around 95% of which are singletons. CD45RO-negative, CCR7-selected cells formed the naive CD8 fraction, which excluded terminally differentiated effector memory CD45RA+ cells. The data were obtained in a study of shared clonotypes between healthy human individuals. The ends were cut back, 6 bases at V and 4 bases at J, with 12 bases in the middle. The germline CDR1 and CDR2 sequences are SNHLY and FYNNEI. CDR3 length equals 13 residues.

V is TRBV2 and J is TRBJ2-5; D might be TRBD2 (7 bases). The TCR comes from a woman under 40 in good health. Sequences were obtained from naive CD8+ T cells sorted from blood. The CDR3 nucleotides are TGTGCCAGCAGCCAGGGGAGGGGAGAGACCCAGTACTTC. Translating gives CASSQGRGETQYF.